This TCR beta chain was identified during a study of blood T cell repertoires in COVID-19. In its sample, this clone was seen once. This sample includes further DNA sequences coding for the same CDR3. Trimming cost V 4 bases and J 0 bases; bases outside gene matches: 3. Germline V lookup: CDR1 LNHDA, CDR2 SQIVND (reference sequence). The length of the CDR3 is 14 residues. The data were produced by immunoSEQ multiplex PCR, yet TCRdb's version contains in-frame clones alone and is incomplete. This table has approximately 61,000 clones, over 80% appearing once. The chain combines TRBV19 with TRBJ2-7; TRBD2 matches at 7 bases. The TCR originated in a man between 65 and 79 years old with acute or convalescent COVID-19. The sample comprised peripheral blood. Written as DNA, the CDR3 is TGTGCCAGTAGTAGGGGCGGGAGCTCCTACGAGCAGTACTTC. Protein: CASSRGGSSYEQYF. Variable domain in full (rest from reference TRBV19 and TRBJ2-7): DGGITQSPKYLFRKEGQNVTLSCEQNLNHDAMYWYRQDPGQGLRLIYYSQIVNDFQKGDIAEGYSVSREKKESFPLTVTSAQKNPTAFYLCASSRGGSSYEQYFGPGTRLTVT.